This is a list of T cell receptor beta chains from one sample in a study of glioma-infiltrating T cells after dendritic cell vaccination. This table comes from immunoSEQ multiplex PCR, and its TCRdb copy is limited to in-frame clones, with some not included. The data hold some 46,000 clones, with approximately 90% observed a single time. The sequencing here drew on blood, taken after dendritic cell vaccination. These receptors were collected from a human donor with glioblastoma. Each CDR3 is given with its conserved first and last residue. A D gene is named only where the DNA matches it firmly. For some rows the clone size is stated as once, few or many, or as a class when expanded; others skip it.

v_gene	j_gene	abundance	d_gene	CDR3nt	CDR3aa
TRBV29-1	TRBJ2-3	-	TRBD2	TGCAGCGTTGTTATTGGGGGGGTAGCGGGAGCGCGGCCAGATACGCAGTATTTT	CSVVIGGVAGARPDTQYF
TRBV4-1	TRBJ1-2	-	-	TGCGCCAGCAGCCTCCTCTTCGGGTCCTCTAACTATGGCTACACCTTC	CASSLLFGSSNYGYTF
TRBV5-1	TRBJ2-1	-	-	TGCGCCAGCAGCTCCGGACTTAAATCAGTCTACAATGAGCAGTTCTTC	CASSSGLKSVYNEQFF
TRBV28	TRBJ2-7	-	-	TGTGCCAGCAGTTTCGCCAGCTACGAGCAGTACTTC	CASSFASYEQYF
TRBV2	TRBJ2-7	few	TRBD1	TGTGCCAGCAGTCACCTTCGGGGACAGGGAAGTGGCGAGCAGTACTTC	CASSHLRGQGSGEQYF
TRBV30	TRBJ2-7	-	-	TGTGCCTGGAGATTTGCTGGGGGCCGCGAGCAGTACTTC	CAWRFAGGREQYF
TRBV27	TRBJ2-6	-	TRBD1	TGTGCCAGCAGCGACAGGGGGCGAAGCTCTGGGGCCAACGTCCTGACTTTC	CASSDRGRSSGANVLTF
TRBV7-2	TRBJ1-2	-	-	TGTGCCAGCAGCACCCGACAGATTAACTATGGCTACACCTTC	CASSTRQINYGYTF
TRBV27	TRBJ2-1	-	-	TGTGCCAGCAGTTGGGACGGGAGCTCCTACAATGAGCAGTTCTTC	CASSWDGSSYNEQFF
TRBV28	TRBJ2-7	-	TRBD2	TGTGCCAGCAGCCCAGGTGCTAGCGGGAGCTACGAGCAGTACTTC	CASSPGASGSYEQYF
TRBV11-1	TRBJ2-7	-	TRBD2	TGTGCCAGCAGCTTTTCCGAGACTAGCGGGAGCGAGCAGTACTTC	CASSFSETSGSEQYF
TRBV6-5	TRBJ2-7	-	TRBD1	TGTGCCAGCAGCCTAGGGACAGGTCTTTCCTACGAGCAGTACTTC	CASSLGTGLSYEQYF
TRBV28	TRBJ1-5	-	-	TGTGCCAGCGGCCTCGAGGCGGGCGTGGGGAATCAGCCCCAGCATTTT	CASGLEAGVGNQPQHF
TRBV5-5	TRBJ2-7	-	-	TGTGCCAGCAGCTCAACCAGGCGCGAGCAGTACTTC	CASSSTRREQYF
TRBV28	TRBJ1-1	-	-	TGTGCCAGCAGTTTAACGACAGTGAACACTGAAGCTTTCTTT	CASSLTTVNTEAFF
TRBV29-1	TRBJ2-2	-	TRBD2	TGCAGCGTTGTTGGTCGACTAGCGGGAGAAACCGGGGAGCTGTTTTTT	CSVVGRLAGETGELFF
TRBV5-1	TRBJ1-1	-	-	TGCGCCAGCAGCTCACAAGGGGGACCTAACACTGAAGCTTTCTTT	CASSSQGGPNTEAFF
TRBV9	TRBJ2-7	-	TRBD1	TGTGCCAGCAGCACGGACAGGGGCGAGCAGTACTTC	CASSTDRGEQYF
TRBV5-3	TRBJ1-4	-	-	TGTGCCAGAAGCTCGGACTTCCGAGATGAAAAACTGTTTTTT	CARSSDFRDEKLFF
TRBV5-4	TRBJ2-1	-	TRBD1	TGTGCCAGCAGCAGGCCCGGGACAGGGTTTCTAGGCTCCTACAATGAGCAGTTCTTC	CASSRPGTGFLGSYNEQFF
TRBV2	TRBJ1-1	-	TRBD1	TGTGCCAGCAGTGAAGCGGACAGGGGGCGCCGAACTGAAGCTTTCTTT	CASSEADRGRRTEAFF
TRBV28	TRBJ1-5	-	TRBD1	TGTGCCAGCAGTCTACGGACAGGGGGCTTTCCTCGCAGCAATCAGCCCCAGCATTTT	CASSLRTGGFPRSNQPQHF
TRBV7-9	TRBJ1-4	-	-	TGTGCCAGCAGCTTAGACAGGACAGATAATGAAAAACTGTTTTTT	CASSLDRTDNEKLFF
TRBV5-6	TRBJ1-3	-	-	TGTGCCAGCAGCAACCCCTACAGGGTCGAGCCTGGAAACACCATATATTTT	CASSNPYRVEPGNTIYF
TRBV19	TRBJ2-7	-	-	TGTGCCAGTAGTATTGGGCAGGGTTACGAGCAGTACTTC	CASSIGQGYEQYF
TRBV28	TRBJ1-4	-	TRBD1	TGTGCCGTCCAAACAGGGGGGGGCCGGGAAAAACTGTTTTTT	CAVQTGGGREKLFF